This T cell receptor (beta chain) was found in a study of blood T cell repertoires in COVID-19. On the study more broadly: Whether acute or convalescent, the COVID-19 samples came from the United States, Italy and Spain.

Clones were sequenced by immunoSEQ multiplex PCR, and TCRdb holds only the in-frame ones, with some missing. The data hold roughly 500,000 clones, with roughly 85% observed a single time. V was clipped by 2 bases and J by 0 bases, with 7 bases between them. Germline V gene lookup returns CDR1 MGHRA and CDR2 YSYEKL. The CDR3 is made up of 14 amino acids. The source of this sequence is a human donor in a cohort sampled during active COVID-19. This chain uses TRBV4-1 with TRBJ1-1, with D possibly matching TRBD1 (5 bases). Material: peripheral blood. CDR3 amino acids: CASSQPQVNTEAFF. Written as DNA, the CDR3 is TGCGCCAGCAGCCAACCACAGGTGAACACTGAAGCTTTCTTT.